The rows below give T cell receptor beta chains drawn from one sample of a study of shared clonotypes between healthy human individuals. Sequencing was performed with immunoSEQ multiplex PCR; in TCRdb, only in-frame clones are kept and a portion is missing. The table shows about 1 million clones, with 70% to 80% occurring only once. Sequencing was carried out using memory CD4+ T cells sorted from blood. Source of these receptors: a man younger than 35 in good health. Both conserved end residues are part of each CDR3. Fields, in order: clone size, J gene, V gene, D gene, CDR3 DNA, CDR3 protein. A D gene is named only where the DNA matches it firmly. Size is stated for part of the rows, as once, few or many counts, or as a class when the clone is expanded.

>.|TRBJ2-3|TRBV19|.
TGTGCCAGTAGTCAACAGAGTACGCAGTATTTT
CASSQQSTQYF
>once|TRBJ2-7|TRBV7-2|.
TGTGCCAGCAGCCGACAAGGGGACTCCTACGAGCAGTACTTC
CASSRQGDSYEQYF
>.|TRBJ2-1|TRBV19|TRBD1
TGTGCCAGTAGTATAGATCTATCAGGGGACAGGCGTCGTCGGGGGTTCTTC
CASSIDLSGDRRRRGFF
>.|TRBJ2-7|TRBV5-5|TRBD2
TGTGCCAGCAGCTTGTTAGAACGGGGGGGCACTCCCTACGAGCAGTACTTC
CASSLLERGGTPYEQYF
>.|TRBJ1-2|TRBV7-2|TRBD1
TGTGCCAGCAGCTTAAATCCAGGGGGTGGCTACACCTTC
CASSLNPGGGYTF
>once|TRBJ1-2|TRBV6-1|.
TGTGCCAGCAGTGAAGATCGGGTGGGGGGCTACACCTTC
CASSEDRVGGYTF
>.|TRBJ1-2|TRBV27|TRBD1
TGTGCCAGCAGTTTAAGTAGACAGGGCTATGGCTACACCTTC
CASSLSRQGYGYTF
>once|TRBJ1-6|TRBV9|.
TGTGCCAGCAGCGTAGCAGCCACCGGGTCACCCCTCCACTTT
CASSVAATGSPLHF
>.|TRBJ1-4|TRBV29-1|.
TGCAGCGCTTTACAGGGAGATTCTGCAAAACTGTTTTTT
CSALQGDSAKLFF
>once|TRBJ1-2|TRBV6-5|.
TGTGCCAGCAGTCCCGGGGGCACAAACTATGGCTACACCTTC
CASSPGGTNYGYTF
>.|TRBJ2-5|TRBV7-6|.
TGTGCCAGCAGCTTAGATTGGGGAGAAGAGACCCAGTACTTC
CASSLDWGEETQYF
>.|TRBJ2-7|TRBV6-6|TRBD2
TGTGCCAGCACGGCTCAAGCGGGGAATAGGCAGTACTTC
CASTAQAGNRQYF
>few|TRBJ1-6|TRBV5-1|.
TGCGCCAGCAGCTTGCGCGGGGGCGAAGGTTCACCCCTCCACTTT
CASSLRGGEGSPLHF
>once|TRBJ1-1|TRBV6-5|.
TGTGCCAGCAGGCGTACAGGAGCTGAAGCTTTCTTT
CASRRTGAEAFF
>.|TRBJ1-6|TRBV7-3|.
TGTGCCAGCAGCTTAACGGGGACACATAATTCACCCCTCCACTTT
CASSLTGTHNSPLHF
>.|TRBJ2-5|TRBV13|.
TGTGCCAGCAGCTTAGGACAGATTTTGGAGACCCAGTACTTC
CASSLGQILETQYF
>once|TRBJ2-1|TRBV7-6|TRBD2
TGTGCCAGCAGCTTAGCGGGACTAGCGCAGTTCTTC
CASSLAGLAQFF
>.|TRBJ2-1|TRBV25-1|.
TGTGCCAGCAGTGCCCCAGTTTCTCGCTACAATGAGCAGTTCTTC
CASSAPVSRYNEQFF
>.|TRBJ2-3|TRBV10-2|.
TGCGCCAGCAGTGAGACCAAGGATACGCAGTATTTT
CASSETKDTQYF
>.|TRBJ2-7|TRBV11-2|.
TGTGCCAGCAGCTTTGGGACTTCCTACGAGCAGTACTTC
CASSFGTSYEQYF
>.|TRBJ1-2|TRBV7-9|.
TGTGCCAGCAGTCGGTACTATGGCTACACCTTC
CASSRYYGYTF
>.|TRBJ2-3|TRBV5-1|TRBD1
TGCGCCAGCAGCTGGGGACAGGGGGCGGTCCGCACAGATACGCAGTATTTT
CASSWGQGAVRTDTQYF
>.|TRBJ2-5|TRBV9|.
TGTGCCAGCAGCGTAGGGGCAGGAGGGCCCAGGGGGAGTGGGGAGACCCAGTACTTC
CASSVGAGGPRGSGETQYF
>.|TRBJ1-5|TRBV10-2|.
TGCGCCAGCAGCCGGGGGGGGAGGTTGCATCAGCCCCAGCATTTT
CASSRGGRLHQPQHF
>.|TRBJ1-2|TRBV6-1|.
TGTGCCAGCAGTGAATCAGGGGATCGCGGCTACACCTTC
CASSESGDRGYTF
>.|TRBJ2-7|TRBV5-1|TRBD1
TGCGCCAGCACCCGGACAGGGGGCCGAAACGAGCAGTACTTC
CASTRTGGRNEQYF
>.|TRBJ2-1|TRBV29-1|.
TGCAGCGTTGACGGCCTGCGAGGACGCCCCAGCGAGCAGTTCTTC
CSVDGLRGRPSEQFF
>.|TRBJ1-3|TRBV28|.
TGTGCCAGCAGTTCATGGGGGGGTCGCTCTGGAAACACCATATATTTT
CASSSWGGRSGNTIYF
>.|TRBJ1-4|TRBV30|TRBD1
TGTGCCTGGGCACAGGGGAGTAAGGAAAAACTGTTTTTT
CAWAQGSKEKLFF
>.|TRBJ2-7|TRBV29-1|.
TGCAGCGCGGGGGGCCTAGGGGGCGAGCAGTACTTC
CSAGGLGGEQYF
>few|TRBJ2-7|TRBV5-1|TRBD1
TGCGCCAGCAGCTTGGACCTCCGGGACAGGGGCGACGAGCAGTACTTC
CASSLDLRDRGDEQYF
>.|TRBJ1-6|TRBV30|.
TGTGCCTGGCGGGGGGGGTTTTCCTCCTATAATTCACCCCTCCACTTT
CAWRGGFSSYNSPLHF
>.|TRBJ1-5|TRBV19|TRBD1
TGTGCCAGTAGTGCCTTTGGGACAGGGGGCTATAGCAATCAGCCCCAGCATTTT
CASSAFGTGGYSNQPQHF
>few|TRBJ2-5|TRBV18|TRBD2
TGTGCCAGCTCACCACGGGGGGGAGAGACCCAGTACTTC
CASSPRGGETQYF
>.|TRBJ2-3|TRBV4-1|.
TGCGCCAGCAGCCAAGACGTAGGGGATACGCAGTATTTT
CASSQDVGDTQYF
>.|TRBJ2-4|TRBV7-2|.
TGTGCCAGCAGCTTTTACGGTACCGGGGACCGAAGAGCCAAAAACATTCAGTACTTC
CASSFYGTGDRRAKNIQYF
>.|TRBJ2-5|TRBV7-2|TRBD1
TGTGCCAGCAGCTCGTCAGGGGGCCGGGGGCAAGAGACCCAGTACTTC
CASSSSGGRGQETQYF
>.|TRBJ2-1|TRBV4-1|TRBD2
TGCGCCAGCAGCCCCGAAGATCCGGGACTAGCGGGAGAGACCAATGAGCAGTTCTTC
CASSPEDPGLAGETNEQFF
>.|TRBJ1-2|TRBV7-2|TRBD1
TGTGCCAGCAGCTATCAGACAGGGGGATACTATGGCTACACCTTC
CASSYQTGGYYGYTF
>.|TRBJ2-7|TRBV2|TRBD1
TGTGCCAGCAGAGGGGACAGGGGGAAACCCTACGAGCAGTACTTC
CASRGDRGKPYEQYF
>.|TRBJ2-1|TRBV30|.
TGTGCCTGGAGTGTCCGGTCCGACTTTGGCAATGAGCAGTTCTTC
CAWSVRSDFGNEQFF
>.|TRBJ2-7|TRBV7-9|TRBD2
TGTGCCAGCAGAAGCGGGAAATCGATCTTCGACGAGCAGTACTTC
CASRSGKSIFDEQYF
>.|TRBJ2-5|TRBV30|.
TGTGCCTGGAGTGCGGGAGAACAAGAGACCCAGTACTTC
CAWSAGEQETQYF
>few|TRBJ1-1|TRBV29-1|.
TGCAGCGTTGAGGAGCATAAAGCTTTCTTT
CSVEEHKAFF
>.|TRBJ1-1|TRBV6-4|TRBD1
TGTGCCAGCAGAGGGACAGGTAAAAACACTGAAGCTTTCTTT
CASRGTGKNTEAFF
>.|TRBJ1-5|TRBV19|.
TGTGCCAGTAGTCCCTCGAGGGGATCACAGCATTTT
CASSPSRGSQHF
>.|TRBJ2-1|TRBV12-5|.
TGTGCTAGTGGTTTGTCCCCTAGGTCCGATGAGCAGTTCTTC
CASGLSPRSDEQFF
>.|TRBJ2-2|TRBV14|TRBD1
TGTGCCAGCAGCCAAGGACAGGGGTTTACCGGGGAGCTGTTTTTT
CASSQGQGFTGELFF
>few|TRBJ1-1|TRBV5-1|TRBD1
TGCGCCAGCAGCCCAGGGGGCACGAACACTGAAGCTTTCTTT
CASSPGGTNTEAFF
>.|TRBJ2-5|TRBV25-1|TRBD1
TGTGCCAGCAGTACTGGGACAGCCCTCCAAGAGACCCAGTACTTC
CASSTGTALQETQYF
>.|TRBJ2-2|TRBV7-9|TRBD1
TGTGCCAGCAACCCGGGACAGGGGGACACCGGGGAGCTGTTTTTT
CASNPGQGDTGELFF